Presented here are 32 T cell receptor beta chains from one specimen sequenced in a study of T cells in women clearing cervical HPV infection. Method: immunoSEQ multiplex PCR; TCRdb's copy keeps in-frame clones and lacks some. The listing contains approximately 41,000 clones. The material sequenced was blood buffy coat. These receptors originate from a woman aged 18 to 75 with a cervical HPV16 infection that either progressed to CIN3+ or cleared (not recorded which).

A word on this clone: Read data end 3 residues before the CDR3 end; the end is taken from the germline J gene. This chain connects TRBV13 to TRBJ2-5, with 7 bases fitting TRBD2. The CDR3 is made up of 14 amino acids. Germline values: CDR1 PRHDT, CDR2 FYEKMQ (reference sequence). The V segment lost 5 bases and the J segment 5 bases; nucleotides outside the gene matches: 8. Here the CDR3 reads CASSLGAGGETQYF. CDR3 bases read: TGTGCCAGCAGCCTCGGGGCCGGGGGGGAGACC.

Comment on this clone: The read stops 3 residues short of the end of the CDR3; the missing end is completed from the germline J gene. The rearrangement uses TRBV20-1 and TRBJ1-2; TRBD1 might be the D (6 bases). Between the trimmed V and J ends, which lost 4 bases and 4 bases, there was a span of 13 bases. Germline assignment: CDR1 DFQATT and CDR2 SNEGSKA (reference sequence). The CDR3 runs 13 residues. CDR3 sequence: CSAIKGGTYGYTF. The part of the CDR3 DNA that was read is TGCAGTGCTATAAAAGGGGGAACCTATGGC.

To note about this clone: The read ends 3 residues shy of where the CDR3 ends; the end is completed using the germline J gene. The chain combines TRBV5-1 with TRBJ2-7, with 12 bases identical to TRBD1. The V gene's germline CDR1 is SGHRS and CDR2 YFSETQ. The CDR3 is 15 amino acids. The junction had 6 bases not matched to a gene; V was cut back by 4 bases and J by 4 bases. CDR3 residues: CASSTPGQGAYEQYF. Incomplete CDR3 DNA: TGCGCCAGCAGCACGCCGGGACAGGGGGCTTACGAG. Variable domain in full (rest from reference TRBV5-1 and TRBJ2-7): KAGVTQTPRYLIKTRGQQVTLSCSPISGHRSVSWYQQTPGQGLQFLFEYFSETQRNKGNFPGRFSGRQFSNSRSEMNVSTLELGDSALYLCASSTPGQGAYEQYFGPGTRLTVT.

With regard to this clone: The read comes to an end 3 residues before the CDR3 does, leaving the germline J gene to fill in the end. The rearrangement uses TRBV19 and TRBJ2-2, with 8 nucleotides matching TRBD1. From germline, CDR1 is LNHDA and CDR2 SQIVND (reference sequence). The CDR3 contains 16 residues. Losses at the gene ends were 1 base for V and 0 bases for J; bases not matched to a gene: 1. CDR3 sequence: CASSIGQGPNTGELFF. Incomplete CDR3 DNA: TGTGCCAGTAGTATAGGACAGGGGCCGAACACCGGGGAG.

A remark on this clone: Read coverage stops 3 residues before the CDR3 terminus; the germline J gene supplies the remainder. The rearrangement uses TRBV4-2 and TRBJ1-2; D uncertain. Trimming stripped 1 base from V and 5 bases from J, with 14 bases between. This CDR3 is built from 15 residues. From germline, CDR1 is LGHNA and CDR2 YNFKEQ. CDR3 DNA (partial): TGTGCCAGCAGCCAAGGTGAGGAGGGTGGATATGGC. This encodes CASSQGEEGGYG. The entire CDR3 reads CASSQGEEGGYGYTF.

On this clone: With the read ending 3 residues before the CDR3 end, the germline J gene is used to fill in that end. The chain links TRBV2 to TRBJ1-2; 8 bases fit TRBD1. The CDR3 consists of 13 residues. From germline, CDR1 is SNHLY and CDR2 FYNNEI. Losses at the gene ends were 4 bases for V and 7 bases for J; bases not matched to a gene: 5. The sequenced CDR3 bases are TGTGCCAGCAGTGCGACAGGGGACGGTGGC. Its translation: CASSATGDGG. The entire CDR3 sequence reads CASSATGDGGYTF.

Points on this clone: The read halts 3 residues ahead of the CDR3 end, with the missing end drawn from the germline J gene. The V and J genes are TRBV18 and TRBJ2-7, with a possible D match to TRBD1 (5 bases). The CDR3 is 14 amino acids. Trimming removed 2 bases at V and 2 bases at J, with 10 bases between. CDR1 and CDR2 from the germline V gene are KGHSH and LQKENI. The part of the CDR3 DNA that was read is TGTGCCAGCTCACCAAGCGCAGGGACCTACGAG. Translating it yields CASSPSAGTYE. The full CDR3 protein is CASSPSAGTYEQYF.

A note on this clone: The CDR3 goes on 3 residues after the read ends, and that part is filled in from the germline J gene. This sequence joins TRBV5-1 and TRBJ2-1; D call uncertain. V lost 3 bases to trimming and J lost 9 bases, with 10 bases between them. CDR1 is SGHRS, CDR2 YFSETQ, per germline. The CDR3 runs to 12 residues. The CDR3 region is CASSSQAGEQFF. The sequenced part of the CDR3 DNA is TGCGCCAGCAGCTCCCAAGCCGGTGAG. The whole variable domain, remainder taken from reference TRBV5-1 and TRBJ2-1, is KAGVTQTPRYLIKTRGQQVTLSCSPISGHRSVSWYQQTPGQGLQFLFEYFSETQRNKGNFPGRFSGRQFSNSRSEMNVSTLELGDSALYLCASSSQAGEQFFGPGTRLTVL.

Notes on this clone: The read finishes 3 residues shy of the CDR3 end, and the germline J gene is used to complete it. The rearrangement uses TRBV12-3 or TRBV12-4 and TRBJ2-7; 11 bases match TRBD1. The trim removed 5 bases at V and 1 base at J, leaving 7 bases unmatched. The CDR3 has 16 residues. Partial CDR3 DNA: TGTGCCAGCAGTGGACAGGGGGCGTTTTGGTCCTACGAG. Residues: CASSGQGAFWSYE. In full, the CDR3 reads CASSGQGAFWSYEQYF.

Partial CDR3 DNA: TGTGCCAGCAGTGGGACAGGGGTAGTCAAGCCC. It yields the protein CASSGTGVVKP. The full CDR3 protein reads CASSGTGVVKPQHF. The gene calls are TRBV12-3 or TRBV12-4 and TRBJ1-5; 10 bases are shared with TRBD1. The CDR3 goes on 3 residues after the read ends, and that part is filled in from the germline J gene. This CDR3 is 14 amino acids long. J lost 8 bases, V lost 5 bases, and 6 bases had no gene match.

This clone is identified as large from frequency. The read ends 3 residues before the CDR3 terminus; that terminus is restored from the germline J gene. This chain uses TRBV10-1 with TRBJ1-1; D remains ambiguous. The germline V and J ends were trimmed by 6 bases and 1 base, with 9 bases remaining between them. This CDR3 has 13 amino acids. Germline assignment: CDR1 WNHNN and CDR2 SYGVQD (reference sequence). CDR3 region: CASRARQNTEAFF. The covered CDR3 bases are TGCGCCAGCAGGGCCAGGCAGAACACTGAA.

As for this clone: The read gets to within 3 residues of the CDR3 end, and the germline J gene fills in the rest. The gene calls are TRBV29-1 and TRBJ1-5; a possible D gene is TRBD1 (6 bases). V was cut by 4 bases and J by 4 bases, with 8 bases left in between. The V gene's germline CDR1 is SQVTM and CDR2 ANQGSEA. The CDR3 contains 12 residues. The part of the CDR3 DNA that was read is TGCAGCGTTGGGACAGATAATCAGCCC. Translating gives CSVGTDNQP. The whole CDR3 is CSVGTDNQPQHF.

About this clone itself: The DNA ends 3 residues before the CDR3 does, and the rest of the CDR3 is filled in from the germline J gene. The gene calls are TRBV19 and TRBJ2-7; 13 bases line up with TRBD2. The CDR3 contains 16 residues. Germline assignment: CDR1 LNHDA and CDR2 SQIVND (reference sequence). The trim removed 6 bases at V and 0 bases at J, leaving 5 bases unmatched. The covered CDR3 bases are TGTGCCAGTAGCCCCGGACTAGCGGGAGCCTCCTACGAG. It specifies CASSPGLAGASYE. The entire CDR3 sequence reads CASSPGLAGASYEQYF.

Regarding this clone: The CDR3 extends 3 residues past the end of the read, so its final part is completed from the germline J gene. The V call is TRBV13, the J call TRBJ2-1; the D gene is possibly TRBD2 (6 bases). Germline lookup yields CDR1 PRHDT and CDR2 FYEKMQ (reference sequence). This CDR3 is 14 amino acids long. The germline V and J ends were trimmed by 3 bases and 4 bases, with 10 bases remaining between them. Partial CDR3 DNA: TGTGCCAGCAGCTTGGGCGGGGATTACAATGAG. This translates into CASSLGGDYNE. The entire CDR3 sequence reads CASSLGGDYNEQFF.

Partial CDR3 DNA: TGCAGTGCTAGGGCCGAGAATAGCAATCAGCCC. It is translated as CSARAENSNQP. The full CDR3 reads CSARAENSNQPQHF. The J gene is TRBJ1-5, the V gene TRBV20-1, with D uncertain. From the germline J gene comes the end of the CDR3, since the read stops 3 residues before it. Trimming stripped 3 bases from V and 0 bases from J, with 9 bases between. The germline CDR1 and CDR2 sequences are DFQATT and SNEGSKA (reference sequence). CDR3 size: 14 residues.

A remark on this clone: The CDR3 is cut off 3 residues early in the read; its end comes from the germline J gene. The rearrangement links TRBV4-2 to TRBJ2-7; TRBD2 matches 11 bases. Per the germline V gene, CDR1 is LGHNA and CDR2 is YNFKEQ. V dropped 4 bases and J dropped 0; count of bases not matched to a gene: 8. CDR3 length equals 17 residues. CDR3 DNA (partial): TGTGCCAGCAGCCCAGCCGGGACTAGCGGTTCCTCCTACGAG. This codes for CASSPAGTSGSSYE. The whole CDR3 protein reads CASSPAGTSGSSYEQYF.

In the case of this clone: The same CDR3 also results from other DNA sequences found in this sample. CDR3 DNA (partial): TGTGCCAGCAGTTCGGGACAGGGATACGAAAAA. Translated, it gives CASSSGQGYEK. The whole CDR3 reads CASSSGQGYEKLFF. This chain joins TRBV6-2 or TRBV6-3 and TRBJ1-4; TRBD1 agrees at 9 bases. The DNA ends 3 residues before the CDR3 does, and the rest of the CDR3 is filled in from the germline J gene. The V gene end was trimmed by 4 bases and the J gene end by 8 bases; junction bases not matched to a gene: 5. Germline V lookup: CDR1 MNHEY, CDR2 SVGEGT. The CDR3 runs to 14 residues.

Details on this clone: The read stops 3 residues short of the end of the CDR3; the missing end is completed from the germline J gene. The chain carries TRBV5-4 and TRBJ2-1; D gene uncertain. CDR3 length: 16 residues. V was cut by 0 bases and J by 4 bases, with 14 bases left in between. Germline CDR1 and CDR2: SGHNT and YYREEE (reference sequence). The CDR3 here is CASSLDQNPNYNEQFF. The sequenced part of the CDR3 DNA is TGTGCCAGCAGCTTGGACCAGAATCCCAATTACAATGAG.

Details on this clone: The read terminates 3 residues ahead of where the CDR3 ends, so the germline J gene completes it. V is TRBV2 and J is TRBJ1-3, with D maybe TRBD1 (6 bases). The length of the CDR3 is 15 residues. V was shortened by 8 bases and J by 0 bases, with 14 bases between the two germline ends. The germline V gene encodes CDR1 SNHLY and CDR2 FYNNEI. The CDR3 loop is CASALPGDSGNTIYF. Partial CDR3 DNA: TGTGCCAGCGCCCTCCCAGGGGACTCTGGAAACACC.

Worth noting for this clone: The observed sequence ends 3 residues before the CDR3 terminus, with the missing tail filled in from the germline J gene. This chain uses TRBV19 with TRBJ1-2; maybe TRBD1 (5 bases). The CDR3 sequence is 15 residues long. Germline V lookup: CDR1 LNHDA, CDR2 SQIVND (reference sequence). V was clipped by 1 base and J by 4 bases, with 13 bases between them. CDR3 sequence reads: CASSIGGAGGYGYTF. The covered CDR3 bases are TGTGCCAGTAGTATAGGTGGGGCAGGCGGCTATGGC. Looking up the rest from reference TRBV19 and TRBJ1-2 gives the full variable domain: DGGITQSPKYLFRKEGQNVTLSCEQNLNHDAMYWYRQDPGQGLRLIYYSQIVNDFQKGDIAEGYSVSREKKESFPLTVTSAQKNPTAFYLCASSIGGAGGYGYTFGSGTRLTVV.

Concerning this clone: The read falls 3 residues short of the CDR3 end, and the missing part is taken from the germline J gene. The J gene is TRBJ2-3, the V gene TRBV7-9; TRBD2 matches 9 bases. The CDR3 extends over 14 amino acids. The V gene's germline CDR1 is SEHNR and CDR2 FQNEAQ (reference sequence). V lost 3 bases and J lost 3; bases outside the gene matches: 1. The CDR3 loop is CASSLTSGTDTQYF. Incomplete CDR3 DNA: TGTGCCAGCAGCTTGACTAGCGGAACAGATACG.

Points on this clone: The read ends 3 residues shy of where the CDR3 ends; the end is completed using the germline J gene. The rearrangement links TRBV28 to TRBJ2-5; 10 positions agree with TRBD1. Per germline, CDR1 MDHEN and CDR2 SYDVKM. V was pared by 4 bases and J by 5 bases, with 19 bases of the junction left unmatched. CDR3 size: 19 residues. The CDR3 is CASSSSPLLRDRGRETQYF. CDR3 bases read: TGTGCCAGCAGTTCCTCCCCCCTCCTCCGGGACAGGGGACGGGAGACC.

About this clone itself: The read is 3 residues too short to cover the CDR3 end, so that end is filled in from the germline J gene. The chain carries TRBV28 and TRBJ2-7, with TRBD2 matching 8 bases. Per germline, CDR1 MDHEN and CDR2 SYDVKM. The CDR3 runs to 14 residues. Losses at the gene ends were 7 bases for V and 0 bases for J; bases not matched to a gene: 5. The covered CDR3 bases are TGTGCCAGCATCTCGGGGGGGAGCTCCTACGAG. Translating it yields CASISGGSSYE. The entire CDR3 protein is CASISGGSSYEQYF.

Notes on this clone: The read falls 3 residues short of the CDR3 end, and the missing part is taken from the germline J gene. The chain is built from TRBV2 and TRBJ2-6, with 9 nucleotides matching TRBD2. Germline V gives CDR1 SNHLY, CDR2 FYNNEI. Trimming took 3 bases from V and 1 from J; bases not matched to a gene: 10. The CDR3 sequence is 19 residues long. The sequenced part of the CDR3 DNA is TGTGCCAGCAGTGACCTCTTTCCGGGACTAGCTTCTGGGGCCAACGTC. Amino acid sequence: CASSDLFPGLASGANV. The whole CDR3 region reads CASSDLFPGLASGANVLTF.

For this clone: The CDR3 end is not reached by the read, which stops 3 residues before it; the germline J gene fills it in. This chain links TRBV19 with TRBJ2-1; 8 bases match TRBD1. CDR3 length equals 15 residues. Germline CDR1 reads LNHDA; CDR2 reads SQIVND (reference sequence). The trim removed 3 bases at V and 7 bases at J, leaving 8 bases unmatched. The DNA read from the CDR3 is TGTGCCAGTAGTATCCCAGGGGGCTGGAATAATGAG. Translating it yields CASSIPGGWNNE. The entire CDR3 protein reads CASSIPGGWNNEQFF. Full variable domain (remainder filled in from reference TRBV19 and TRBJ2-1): DGGITQSPKYLFRKEGQNVTLSCEQNLNHDAMYWYRQDPGQGLRLIYYSQIVNDFQKGDIAEGYSVSREKKESFPLTVTSAQKNPTAFYLCASSIPGGWNNEQFFGPGTRLTVL.

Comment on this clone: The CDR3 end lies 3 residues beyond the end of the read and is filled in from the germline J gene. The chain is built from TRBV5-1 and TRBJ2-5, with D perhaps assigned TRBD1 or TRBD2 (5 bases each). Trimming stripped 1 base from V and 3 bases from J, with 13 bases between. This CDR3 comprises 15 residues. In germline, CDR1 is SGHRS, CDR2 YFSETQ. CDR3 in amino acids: CASSLFTRGEETQYF. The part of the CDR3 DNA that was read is TGCGCCAGCAGCTTGTTCACTCGAGGGGAAGAGACC.

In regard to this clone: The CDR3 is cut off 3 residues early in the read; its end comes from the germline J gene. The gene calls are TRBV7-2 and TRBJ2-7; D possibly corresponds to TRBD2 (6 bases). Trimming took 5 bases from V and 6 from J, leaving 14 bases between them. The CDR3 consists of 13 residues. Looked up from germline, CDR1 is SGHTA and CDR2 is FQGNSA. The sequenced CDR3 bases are TGTGCCAGCAGCGCACACCGGGACTTCGAG. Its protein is CASSAHRDFE. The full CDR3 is CASSAHRDFEQYF.

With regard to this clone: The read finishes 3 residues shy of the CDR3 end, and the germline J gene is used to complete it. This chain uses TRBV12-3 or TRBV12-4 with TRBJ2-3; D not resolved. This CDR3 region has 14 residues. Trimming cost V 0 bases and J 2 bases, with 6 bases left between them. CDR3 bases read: TGTGCCAGCAGTTTAGCGCGTCACACAGATACG. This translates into CASSLARHTDT. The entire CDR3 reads CASSLARHTDTQYF.

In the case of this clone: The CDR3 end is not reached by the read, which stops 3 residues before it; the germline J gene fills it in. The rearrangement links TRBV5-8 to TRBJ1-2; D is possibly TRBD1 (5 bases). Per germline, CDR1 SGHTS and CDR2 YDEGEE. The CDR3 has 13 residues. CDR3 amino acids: CASSPWSGEGYTF. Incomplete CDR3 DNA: TGTGCCAGCAGCCCTTGGTCGGGGGAGGGC.

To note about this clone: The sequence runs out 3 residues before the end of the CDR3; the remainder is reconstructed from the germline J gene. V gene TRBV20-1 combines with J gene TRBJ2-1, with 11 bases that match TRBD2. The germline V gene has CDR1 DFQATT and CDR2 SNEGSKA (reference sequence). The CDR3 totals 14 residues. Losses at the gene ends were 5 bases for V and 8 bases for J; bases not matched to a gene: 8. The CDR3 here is CSALLAGDGYEQFF. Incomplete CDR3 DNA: TGCAGTGCTTTACTAGCGGGAGATGGGTATGAG.

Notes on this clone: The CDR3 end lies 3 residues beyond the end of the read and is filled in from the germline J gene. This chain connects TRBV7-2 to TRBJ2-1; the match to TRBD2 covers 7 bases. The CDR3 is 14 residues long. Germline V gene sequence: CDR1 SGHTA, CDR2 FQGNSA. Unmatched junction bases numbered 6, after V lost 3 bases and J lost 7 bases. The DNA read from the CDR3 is TGTGCCAGCAGCTTTTACGGGGGGTGGAATGAG. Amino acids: CASSFYGGWNE. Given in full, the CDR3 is CASSFYGGWNEQFF.

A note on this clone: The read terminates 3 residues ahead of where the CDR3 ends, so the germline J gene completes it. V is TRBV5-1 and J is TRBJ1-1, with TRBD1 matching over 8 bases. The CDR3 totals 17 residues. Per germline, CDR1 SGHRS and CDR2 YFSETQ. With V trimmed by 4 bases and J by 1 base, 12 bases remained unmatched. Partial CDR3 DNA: TGCGCCAGCAGCCTGAAATACAGGGGGTGGGCGAACACTGAA. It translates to CASSLKYRGWANTE. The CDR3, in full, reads CASSLKYRGWANTEAFF.